Reported below is one T cell receptor beta chain. Its recognized antigen is unknown. No base qualities exist here, and no much larger clone lies one base off it. CDR1 KGHSH and CDR2 LQKENI were looked up in the germline V gene. Including the terminal cysteine and phenylalanine, the CDR3 comprises 14 residues. The only DNA kept is the CDR3, 42 bases in frame from the first base. Deletion took 4 bases off V and 3 bases off J, with a span of 10 bases between the germline ends. This sample is drawn from a study of blood T cells in healthy people across ages (dated by TCRdb to the mid-2010s). With regard to the full study: In model experiments, template switching captured about one uniquely barcoded TCR beta cDNA molecule for every two T cells. Age-related changes in TCR beta repertoire diversity were measured in the study by deep sequencing normalized with unique cDNA molecular identifiers. Four age groups were formed from the donors: young (average approximately 15 years), middle-aged (around 40), aged (about 62) and long-lived (approximately 80). To avoid experimental bias, donors of different ages were distributed randomly across sequencing lanes. Using the same blood draw, the study looked at two additional independent replicas of 1 million unique cDNA reads for two donors, one aged 18 to 29 and the other aged 80 or older. Results and caveats for the whole study, not just this receptor: Estimates of total diversity from one million sequenced T cells were regarded as lower bounds and underestimates. A strong correlation was found between observed TCR beta diversity and the percentage of naive T cells measured by flow cytometry. Compared with the aged group, more naive CD4+ T cells, fewer expanded clones and increased TCR diversity were shown by the long-lived group, suggesting age selection. As age increased, observed TCR beta diversity per million T cells dropped in a roughly linear way, and a significant reduction was already evident by age around 41. The CMV infection status of donors was not known, potentially confounding age-related changes in expanded clonotypes. Since profiling was done on bulk unsorted PBMCs, naive and antigen-experienced compartments could not be conclusively compared.

The protocol used for the library was 5' RACE. TCRdb names Illumina HiSeq 2500 as the instrument used. A second PCR of roughly 7 to 11 cycles was run with a J-beta primer mix and a sample-barcoded 5' primer. A template-switch 5' adaptor carrying 12 random nucleotides introduced a unique molecular identifier onto each TCR beta cDNA molecule. Each sample yielded at least 3 million CDR3-containing paired-end reads. The Mint cDNA synthesis kit, primed by a TRBC-specific oligonucleotide, was used to synthesize first-strand cDNA from all RNA. Following uracil-DNA glycosylase treatment, a first 18-cycle PCR with universal primers M1SS and BC2_uni_R was performed on all cDNA. Per the authors' processing: For normalization, 1 million high-quality reads were randomly selected from each sample, with every read carrying a distinct molecular identifier. Instead of being binned into consensus sequences, reads with shared molecular identifiers were discarded. MiTCR, run with a Q25 quality threshold and the strictest error-elimination algorithm, handled CDR3 identification, clonotype clustering and error correction. A nonparametric unseen species model with Euler transformation was used to estimate lower-bound total TCR beta diversity. TCRdb's own reprocessing of the public reads used fastp at Q25 and MiXCR and kept productive beta chains. Here each entry gathers all rows of one CDR3 protein and keeps the most common genes and DNA. The V and J calls here are based on TCRdb, not the publication. The sample table lists 1.5 million to 2 million distinct CDR3 sequences, 49% of them with a count of one. The ten top clones hold 2.1% of the sample.

The donors were under 40 Caucasian individuals from Russia, aged roughly 6 to 90 years, who were systemically healthy. Each donor gave about 10 milliliters of peripheral blood, drawn into EDTA-treated Vacutainer tubes. Ficoll-Paque density-gradient centrifugation was used to isolate PBMCs, with at least 7 million per sample. Total RNA, at least 5 micrograms per sample, was extracted from PBMCs with Trizol reagent. Naive CD45RAhigh/CD27high T cell percentages were measured by flow cytometry on a PBMC aliquot from every donor. The receptor comes from a middle-aged woman in good health. The sequence links TRBV18 to TRBJ1-5; the D gene identity is not certain. What was sequenced was blood. The CDR3 has the sequence CASSHRDLNQPQHF. The nucleotide sequence is given as TGTGCCAGCTCACACCGGGATCTCAATCAGCCCCAGCATTTT.